A single sample is the source of the 5 T cell receptor beta chains below, sequenced in a study of identical twins. One entry per CDR3 protein results from TCRdb running MiXCR on the 5' RACE reads. In the table there are hundreds of thousands of distinct CDR3 sequences, approximately 8.5% of which are singletons. The sample was also reused in another study, on yellow fever vaccine responses in identical twins.

The source material was memory (CD45RO+) T cells sorted from blood. These receptors originate from a woman aged 18 to 35 in good health.

In this sample, this clonotype turned up a few times. The rearrangement uses TRBV5-1 and TRBJ1-1, with TRBD1 matching over 7 bases. The CDR3 has 15 residues. Germline V gene lookup returns CDR1 SGHRS and CDR2 YFSETQ. The V segment lost 4 bases and the J segment 5 bases; nucleotides outside the gene matches: 11. The CDR3 loop is CASSRSGTVMTEAFF. The CDR3 DNA reads as TGCGCCAGCAGCCGTTCCGGGACAGTTATGACTGAAGCTTTCTTT.

This clonotype came up many times. This chain uses TRBV24-1 with TRBJ2-2, with 7 bases matching TRBD2. CDR1 is KGHDR and CDR2 is SFDVKD in the germline V gene. Trimming cost V 5 bases and J 1 base; bases outside gene matches: 6. CDR3 size: 16 residues. The CDR3 here is CATSVGGGGNTGELFF. CDR3 nucleotides: TGTGCCACCAGTGTGGGCGGCGGGGGGAACACCGGGGAGCTGTTTTTT.

This clonotype came up many times. The V and J genes are TRBV4-1 and TRBJ2-5, with D hard to call. This CDR3 spans 14 amino acids. The germline CDR1 and CDR2 sequences are MGHRA and YSYEKL. V lost 0 bases, J lost 5 bases, and 10 bases lay in between. This chain's CDR3 is CASSQDAKGETQYF. The CDR3 nucleotides read TGCGCCAGCAGCCAAGATGCGAAAGGGGAGACCCAGTACTTC.

This clonotype was observed at least ten times. This sequence joins TRBV20-1 and TRBJ2-2; D may be TRBD1 (6 bases). The V gene lost 1 base and the J gene lost 6 bases, with 18 bases spanning the gap. Germline V CDR1 and CDR2: DFQATT, SNEGSKA (reference sequence). The CDR3 has 16 residues. The CDR3 region has the DNA TGCAGTGCTAGAGTCCCCAGGGGCCCAGGGGCCGGGGAGCTGTTTTTT. It codes for CSARVPRGPGAGELFF.

A few counts support this clonotype. The chain couples TRBV10-1 to TRBJ2-1, with 13 nucleotides matching TRBD2. Germline lookup yields CDR1 WNHNN and CDR2 SYGVQD (reference sequence). The CDR3 loop spans 15 amino acids. V trimming: 5 bases; J trimming: 6 bases; junction bases outside the gene matches: 4. CDR3 sequence reads: CASSPGTSGANEQFF. Written as DNA, the CDR3 is TGCGCCAGCAGTCCCGGGACTAGCGGGGCCAATGAGCAGTTCTTC.